This TCR beta chain was found in a study of blood T cell repertoires in COVID-19. Study details: Whether acute or convalescent, the COVID-19 samples came from the United States, Italy and Spain. T cells, B-cell-depleted T cells, or PBMCs provided the cDNA or gDNA that served as material.

The CDR3 is 15 residues long. V lost 2 bases and J lost 1, with 9 bases in between. Germline CDR1 reads SGHNT; CDR2 reads YYREEE (reference sequence). In the original processing: Amplification of reference gene primers was used by the study to estimate nucleated cell counts. Profiling relied on immunoSEQ multiplex PCR, and the TCRdb table lists in-frame clones only, not all of them. The V and J calls and clone size were taken over from that table, and D and trimming were inferred from the DNA. Here the sample spans more than 65,000 clones, around 80% being singletons. The origin of this receptor is a woman aged 80 or over with acute or convalescent COVID-19. The chain joins TRBV5-4 to TRBJ2-2; D gene uncertain. The specimen sequenced was peripheral blood. The CDR3 coding sequence is TGTGCCAGCAGCTTAGTACCAGAGAACACCGGGGAGCTGTTTTTT. This codes for CASSLVPENTGELFF.